This T cell receptor beta chain was identified in a study of blood T cell repertoires in COVID-19. About the research overall: Sites across the United States, Italy and Spain contributed samples from acute and convalescent COVID-19. From T cells, B-cell-depleted T cells, or PBMCs came the material, which was cDNA or gDNA.

Germline V gives CDR1 SGHNT, CDR2 YENEEA. This CDR3 contains 16 residues. With 1 base removed from V and 0 bases from J, the gap between germline ends came to 11 bases. Authors' analysis steps: Amplification of reference gene primers provided the estimated nucleated cell counts. Method: immunoSEQ multiplex PCR; TCRdb's copy keeps in-frame clones and lacks some. The V and J calls and the clone size are those of that table, but D and trimming were determined from the DNA. Seen here are about 44,000 clones, more than 65% observed once, and the top ten hold about three fifths. The sample consisted of peripheral blood. J is TRBJ2-3 and V is TRBV11-3; D not certain. The receptor comes from a man older than 75 with acute or convalescent COVID-19. Here the CDR3 reads CASSLVVLGSTDTQYF. In nucleotides, the CDR3 is TGTGCCAGCAGCTTAGTTGTCCTAGGAAGCACAGATACGCAGTATTTT.